This T cell receptor (beta chain) comes out of a study of T cell repertoires in cytomegalovirus infection. This clonotype was observed a handful of times. V was clipped by 9 bases and J by 9 bases; unmatched bases: 8. The CDR3 is 12 residues long. TCRdb analysed the reads with MiXCR anew, one entry per CDR3 protein. The profile shows 150,000 to 200,000 distinct CDR3 sequences, around 20% of them singletons. V gene TRBV12-3 or TRBV12-4 combines with J gene TRBJ2-1; 7 positions agree with TRBD2. This clonotype was sampled from a human donor in good health (CMV status not recorded). Some clones in this sample may be carry-over from other donors' samples. The sequencing sample was made of PBMCs. The DNA of the CDR3 is TGTGCCAGTAAGCGGGACGTGAGTGAGCAGTTCTTC. Translation gives CASKRDVSEQFF.